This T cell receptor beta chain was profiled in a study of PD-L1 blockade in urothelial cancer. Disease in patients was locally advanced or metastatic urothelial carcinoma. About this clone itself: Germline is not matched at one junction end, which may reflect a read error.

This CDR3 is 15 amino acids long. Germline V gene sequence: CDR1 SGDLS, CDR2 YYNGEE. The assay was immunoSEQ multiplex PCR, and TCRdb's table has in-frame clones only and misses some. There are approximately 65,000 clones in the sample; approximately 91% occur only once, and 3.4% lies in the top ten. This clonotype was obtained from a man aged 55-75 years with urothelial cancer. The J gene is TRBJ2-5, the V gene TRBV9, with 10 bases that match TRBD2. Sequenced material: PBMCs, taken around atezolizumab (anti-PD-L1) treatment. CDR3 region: CASSVGLAGEETQYF. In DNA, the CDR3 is TGTGCCAGCAGTGTAGGGCTAGCGGGGGAAGAGACCCAGTACTTC.